This T cell receptor (beta chain) was identified during a study of blood T cells in healthy people across ages. Overall study results and limits: More naive CD4+ cells and higher diversity marked long-lived donors relative to aged donors. Per million T cells, TCR beta diversity dropped roughly linearly as age increased.

The use of a sample-barcoded 5' primer and a J-beta primer mix characterized a second PCR of roughly 6 to 11 cycles. TCRdb recomputed calls from the 5' RACE reads with MiXCR, one row per CDR3 protein. Of about 670,000 distinct CDR3 sequences in the sample, roughly 43% are singletons; the top ten hold about 32%. This CDR3 is built from 14 residues. Trimming pared 1 base from V and 5 bases from J, leaving 9 bases between. CDR1 is LGHDT and CDR2 is YNNKEL in the germline V gene (reference sequence). With respect to this clonotype: What it recognizes is unknown.

Every donor contributed ten milliliters of peripheral blood by blood draw. This rearrangement joins TRBV3-1 to TRBJ2-1; D unclear. This receptor was taken from a man at least 80 years old in good health. Input material: blood. The CDR3 protein is CASSQGQSDNEQFF. The CDR3 region has the DNA TGTGCCAGCAGCCAAGGCCAGTCGGACAATGAGCAGTTCTTC.